Listed below are T cell receptor beta chains from one sample, sequenced in a study of blood T cells in healthy people across ages. TCRdb processed the 5' RACE reads anew with MiXCR; each CDR3 protein has one entry. The table lists 600,000 or so distinct CDR3 sequences, about 21% of them singletons. Sequenced sample: blood. The receptors stem from a man aged 65 to 79 in good health. Both conserved end residues are part of each CDR3. D genes are given only for firm matches. For some rows the clone size is stated as once, few or many, or as a class when expanded; others skip it.

clone_size: few; j_call: TRBJ2-7; v_call: TRBV29-1; d_call: TRBD1; cdr3_nt: TGCAGCGCGAGAGACAGGGGAGTTTCCTACGAGCAGTACTTC; cdr3_aa: CSARDRGVSYEQYF
clone_size: .; j_call: TRBJ1-6; v_call: TRBV7-2; d_call: TRBD1; cdr3_nt: TGTGCTAGCAGCCCCGGACAGGGGGGGTTTTATAATTCACCCCTCCACTTT; cdr3_aa: CASSPGQGGFYNSPLHF
clone_size: .; j_call: TRBJ2-3; v_call: TRBV24-1; d_call: TRBD2; cdr3_nt: TGTGCCACCAGTGAGCCACTAGCGGGAACGGGGAATACGCAGTATTTT; cdr3_aa: CATSEPLAGTGNTQYF
clone_size: .; j_call: TRBJ2-2; v_call: TRBV7-9; d_call: TRBD2; cdr3_nt: TGTGCCAGCAGCCGACTAGCGGGAGGGCCAACCGGGGAGCTGTTTTTT; cdr3_aa: CASSRLAGGPTGELFF
clone_size: few; j_call: TRBJ2-3; v_call: TRBV15; d_call: TRBD2; cdr3_nt: TGTGCCACCAGCGATATTGGGACTAGCGGGGGAACGCAGTATTTT; cdr3_aa: CATSDIGTSGGTQYF
clone_size: few; j_call: TRBJ2-7; v_call: TRBV4-1; d_call: TRBD2; cdr3_nt: TGCGCCAGCAGCCAGGGACTAGCGGGATTGACCTCCTACGAGCAGTACTTC; cdr3_aa: CASSQGLAGLTSYEQYF
clone_size: once; j_call: TRBJ2-7; v_call: TRBV11-2; d_call: TRBD2; cdr3_nt: TGTGCCAGCAGCCTCGAACCACTAGCGGGAGCGGCCGAGCAGTACTTC; cdr3_aa: CASSLEPLAGAAEQYF
clone_size: .; j_call: TRBJ2-2; v_call: TRBV15; d_call: .; cdr3_nt: TGTGCCACCAGCAGAGATCCCCCTGGACAGCTGGTCGGGGAGCTGTTTTTT; cdr3_aa: CATSRDPPGQLVGELFF
clone_size: .; j_call: TRBJ2-7; v_call: TRBV29-1; d_call: .; cdr3_nt: TGCAGCGTTGAAGTCCCCAACCAGGGTTTCTCCTACGAGCAGTACTTC; cdr3_aa: CSVEVPNQGFSYEQYF
clone_size: .; j_call: TRBJ2-7; v_call: TRBV7-2; d_call: .; cdr3_nt: TGTGCCAGCAGACCGACCACTCAATCCCACGAGCAGTACTTC; cdr3_aa: CASRPTTQSHEQYF
clone_size: many; j_call: TRBJ1-4; v_call: TRBV15; d_call: TRBD1; cdr3_nt: TGTGCCACCAGCGGAGCAGGGGGCTTTGAAAAACTGTTTTTT; cdr3_aa: CATSGAGGFEKLFF
clone_size: .; j_call: TRBJ1-2; v_call: TRBV29-1; d_call: .; cdr3_nt: TGCAGCGTTGAAAAGACCCTAAACTATGGCTACACCTTC; cdr3_aa: CSVEKTLNYGYTF
clone_size: few; j_call: TRBJ2-1; v_call: TRBV20-1; d_call: .; cdr3_nt: TGCAGTGCTAGAGATAGTATGGCCCTCGCTGATGAGCAGTTCTTC; cdr3_aa: CSARDSMALADEQFF
clone_size: .; j_call: TRBJ1-3; v_call: TRBV5-1; d_call: .; cdr3_nt: TGCGCCAGCAGCTTGGGTTCGGCCTCTGGAAACACCATATATTTT; cdr3_aa: CASSLGSASGNTIYF
clone_size: .; j_call: TRBJ2-1; v_call: TRBV27; d_call: TRBD1; cdr3_nt: TGTGCCAGCAGCCTGGGACAGGTAGTCTTCGATGAGCAGTTCTTC; cdr3_aa: CASSLGQVVFDEQFF
clone_size: .; j_call: TRBJ2-7; v_call: TRBV12-3/TRBV12-4; d_call: TRBD2; cdr3_nt: TGTGCCAGCAGAACTAGCGGGAGGGACGAGCAGTACTTC; cdr3_aa: CASRTSGRDEQYF
clone_size: .; j_call: TRBJ2-3; v_call: TRBV2; d_call: TRBD2; cdr3_nt: TGTGCCAGCAGTGCCCCAGCGGGAGGAAAAAATACGCAGTATTTT; cdr3_aa: CASSAPAGGKNTQYF
clone_size: .; j_call: TRBJ2-1; v_call: TRBV2; d_call: .; cdr3_nt: TGTGCCAGCAGTGGTCGCGGGCGGATTTATGAGCAGTTCTTC; cdr3_aa: CASSGRGRIYEQFF
clone_size: few; j_call: TRBJ2-3; v_call: TRBV28; d_call: .; cdr3_nt: TGTGCCAGCAGGGAACAGGGAGATACGCAGTATTTT; cdr3_aa: CASREQGDTQYF
clone_size: few; j_call: TRBJ1-6; v_call: TRBV5-1; d_call: .; cdr3_nt: TGCGCCAGCAGCTTGATGGGGGAGTCCTATAATTCACCCCTCCACTTT; cdr3_aa: CASSLMGESYNSPLHF
clone_size: few; j_call: TRBJ2-3; v_call: TRBV4-2; d_call: TRBD2; cdr3_nt: TGTGCCAGCAGCCAAGTGGGACTAGCGATTAGCACAGATACGCAGTATTTT; cdr3_aa: CASSQVGLAISTDTQYF
clone_size: few; j_call: TRBJ2-7; v_call: TRBV20-1; d_call: TRBD2; cdr3_nt: TGCAGTGCTAGAGATCGGGCGGGGGGCTCCTACGAGCAGTACTTC; cdr3_aa: CSARDRAGGSYEQYF
clone_size: few; j_call: TRBJ2-4; v_call: TRBV7-9; d_call: .; cdr3_nt: TGTGCCAGCAGCTTAAGGGAAGGAGACATTCAGTACTTC; cdr3_aa: CASSLREGDIQYF
clone_size: .; j_call: TRBJ2-7; v_call: TRBV4-1; d_call: .; cdr3_nt: TGCGCCAGCAGCCAAGGATTACAGGGCTACGAGCAGTACTTC; cdr3_aa: CASSQGLQGYEQYF
clone_size: .; j_call: TRBJ2-7; v_call: TRBV3-1; d_call: .; cdr3_nt: TGTGCCAGCAGCCACTCGGGATACGAGCAGTACTTC; cdr3_aa: CASSHSGYEQYF
clone_size: .; j_call: TRBJ1-5; v_call: TRBV7-9; d_call: .; cdr3_nt: TGTGCCAGCAGCTTTGGTGGAGCACGTAGCAATCAGCCCCAGCATTTT; cdr3_aa: CASSFGGARSNQPQHF
clone_size: .; j_call: TRBJ1-3; v_call: TRBV21-1; d_call: .; cdr3_nt: TGTGCCAGCCTTGGGGGACAGGGACGATTT; cdr3_aa: CASLGGQGRF
clone_size: .; j_call: TRBJ2-1; v_call: TRBV6-2/TRBV6-3; d_call: TRBD2; cdr3_nt: TGTGCCAGCAGTTCCCTAGCGGGAGGTTACGATGAGCAGTTCTTC; cdr3_aa: CASSSLAGGYDEQFF
clone_size: .; j_call: TRBJ1-4; v_call: TRBV5-1; d_call: .; cdr3_nt: TGCGCCAGCAGCATAGGTCGTAGTGGCGAAAAACTGCTTTTT; cdr3_aa: CASSIGRSGEKLLF
clone_size: .; j_call: TRBJ2-7; v_call: TRBV15; d_call: TRBD1; cdr3_nt: TGTGCCACCAGCAGTCCGGGACAGGAAAGTAACGAGCAGTACTTC; cdr3_aa: CATSSPGQESNEQYF
clone_size: few; j_call: TRBJ2-7; v_call: TRBV29-1; d_call: TRBD1; cdr3_nt: TGCAGCGTTGTGGGACAGGGGTCCTACGAGCAGTACTTC; cdr3_aa: CSVVGQGSYEQYF
clone_size: .; j_call: TRBJ1-1; v_call: TRBV27; d_call: .; cdr3_nt: TGTGCCAGCAGTTTAATAGGGGGCACTGAAGCTTTCTTT; cdr3_aa: CASSLIGGTEAFF
clone_size: .; j_call: TRBJ2-2; v_call: TRBV6-5; d_call: .; cdr3_nt: TGTGCCAGCAGAAAACAGGGATATGGTGGGCTGTTTTTT; cdr3_aa: CASRKQGYGGLFF
clone_size: .; j_call: TRBJ2-5; v_call: TRBV30; d_call: .; cdr3_nt: TGTGCCTGGAGTGTAATGGGGGTCGAGCGTACCCAGTACTTC; cdr3_aa: CAWSVMGVERTQYF
clone_size: .; j_call: TRBJ2-3; v_call: TRBV6-2/TRBV6-3; d_call: .; cdr3_nt: TGTGCCAGCATAAAGAGTACTAGCACAGATACGCAGTATTTT; cdr3_aa: CASIKSTSTDTQYF
clone_size: few; j_call: TRBJ2-1; v_call: TRBV7-2; d_call: TRBD2; cdr3_nt: TGTGCCAGCAGCAAGGGTAGCGGGAGGGTTAATGAGCAGTTCTTC; cdr3_aa: CASSKGSGRVNEQFF
clone_size: few; j_call: TRBJ2-3; v_call: TRBV7-2; d_call: .; cdr3_nt: TGTGCCAGCAGCCAAATGGGTTCCGCTAGCACAGATACGCAGTATTTT; cdr3_aa: CASSQMGSASTDTQYF
clone_size: few; j_call: TRBJ2-1; v_call: TRBV5-1; d_call: TRBD2; cdr3_nt: TGCGCCAGCAGCTTGGGAGGGCTAGCGGGAGCATTGGAGCAGTTCTTC; cdr3_aa: CASSLGGLAGALEQFF
clone_size: few; j_call: TRBJ2-1; v_call: TRBV29-1; d_call: .; cdr3_nt: TGCAGCGTCGAAGAACACCCCGGGACTTTCGAGTTCTTC; cdr3_aa: CSVEEHPGTFEFF
clone_size: few; j_call: TRBJ2-1; v_call: TRBV15; d_call: .; cdr3_nt: TGTGCCACCAGCAGAGAATTCAAGCGGTCCTACAATGAGCAGTTCTTC; cdr3_aa: CATSREFKRSYNEQFF
clone_size: few; j_call: TRBJ2-1; v_call: TRBV5-1; d_call: TRBD2; cdr3_nt: TGCGCCAGCAGCTTGGAGGGCGGGAGGGCCTCCTACAATGAGCAGTTCTTC; cdr3_aa: CASSLEGGRASYNEQFF
clone_size: .; j_call: TRBJ1-4; v_call: TRBV7-9; d_call: .; cdr3_nt: TGTGCCAGCAGCCCCCCTAGAGGGGTGAGTGAAAAACTGTTTTTT; cdr3_aa: CASSPPRGVSEKLFF
clone_size: .; j_call: TRBJ2-5; v_call: TRBV7-9; d_call: .; cdr3_nt: TGTGCCAGCGTAAAAGGTGACCACTACGGGCAGTACTTC; cdr3_aa: CASVKGDHYGQYF
clone_size: .; j_call: TRBJ2-1; v_call: TRBV6-2/TRBV6-3; d_call: .; cdr3_nt: TGTGCCAGCAGTTACAATGGCTACAATGAGCAGTTCTTC; cdr3_aa: CASSYNGYNEQFF
clone_size: .; j_call: TRBJ1-3; v_call: TRBV7-3; d_call: .; cdr3_nt: TGTGCCAGCAGCTTAACAGGACAGAGCTCTGGAAACACCATATATTTT; cdr3_aa: CASSLTGQSSGNTIYF
clone_size: .; j_call: TRBJ1-2; v_call: TRBV5-1; d_call: .; cdr3_nt: TGCGCCAGCAGCTTGGGGGCAGGAGATTATGACTATGGCTACACCTTC; cdr3_aa: CASSLGAGDYDYGYTF
clone_size: many; j_call: TRBJ2-7; v_call: TRBV15; d_call: .; cdr3_nt: TGTGCCACCAGCACCGGACAGACCTACGAGCAGTACTTC; cdr3_aa: CATSTGQTYEQYF
clone_size: .; j_call: TRBJ2-1; v_call: TRBV27; d_call: .; cdr3_nt: TGTGCCAGCAGGGAGGGGGGACGGAGCTCCTACAATGAGCAGTTCTTC; cdr3_aa: CASREGGRSSYNEQFF
clone_size: many; j_call: TRBJ2-7; v_call: TRBV6-1; d_call: .; cdr3_nt: TGTGCCAGCCGACAGACCTCCTACGAGCAGTACTTC; cdr3_aa: CASRQTSYEQYF
clone_size: .; j_call: TRBJ2-5; v_call: TRBV20-1; d_call: .; cdr3_nt: TGCAGTGCTAGAGTGGGGCAGGGTATGTGGACCCAGTACTTC; cdr3_aa: CSARVGQGMWTQYF
clone_size: .; j_call: TRBJ2-5; v_call: TRBV11-2; d_call: TRBD2; cdr3_nt: TGTGCCAGCAGCTTCTCCGAGCGGGGGGGCCGTGAGACCCAGTACTTC; cdr3_aa: CASSFSERGGRETQYF
clone_size: few; j_call: TRBJ2-7; v_call: TRBV20-1; d_call: .; cdr3_nt: TGCAGTGCTAGGCCCCGGACAGCCTACGAGCAGTACTTC; cdr3_aa: CSARPRTAYEQYF
clone_size: .; j_call: TRBJ2-3; v_call: TRBV20-1; d_call: .; cdr3_nt: TGCAGTGCTAGAGGAACGAGGAGCACAGATACGCAGTATTTT; cdr3_aa: CSARGTRSTDTQYF
clone_size: few; j_call: TRBJ2-5; v_call: TRBV2; d_call: TRBD2; cdr3_nt: TGTGCCAGCAGTCGAGCTTTAGGACTAGCGGGAGAAGAGACCCAGTACTTC; cdr3_aa: CASSRALGLAGEETQYF
clone_size: few; j_call: TRBJ1-1; v_call: TRBV20-1; d_call: TRBD1; cdr3_nt: TGCAGTGCACAAGCCTACAGGGGGAACACTGAAGCTTTCTTT; cdr3_aa: CSAQAYRGNTEAFF